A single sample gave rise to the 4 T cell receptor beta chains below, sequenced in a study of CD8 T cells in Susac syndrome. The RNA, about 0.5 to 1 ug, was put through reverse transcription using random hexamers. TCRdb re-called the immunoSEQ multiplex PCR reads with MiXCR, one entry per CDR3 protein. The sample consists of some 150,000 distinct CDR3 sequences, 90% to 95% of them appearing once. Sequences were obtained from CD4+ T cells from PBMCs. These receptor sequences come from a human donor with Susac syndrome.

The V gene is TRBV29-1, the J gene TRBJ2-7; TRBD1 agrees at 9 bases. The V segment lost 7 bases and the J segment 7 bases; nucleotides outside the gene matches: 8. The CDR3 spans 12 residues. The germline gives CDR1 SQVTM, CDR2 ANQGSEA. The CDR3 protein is CSGGSTGGEQYF. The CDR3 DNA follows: TGCAGCGGGGGATCGACAGGGGGAGAGCAGTACTTC.

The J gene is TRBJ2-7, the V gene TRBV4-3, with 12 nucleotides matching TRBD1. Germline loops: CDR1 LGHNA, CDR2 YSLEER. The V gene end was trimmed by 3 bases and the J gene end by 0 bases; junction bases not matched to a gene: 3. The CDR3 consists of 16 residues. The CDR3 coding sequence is TGCGCCAGCAGCCACGGGACAGGGGGCTCCTCCTACGAGCAGTACTTC. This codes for CASSHGTGGSSYEQYF.

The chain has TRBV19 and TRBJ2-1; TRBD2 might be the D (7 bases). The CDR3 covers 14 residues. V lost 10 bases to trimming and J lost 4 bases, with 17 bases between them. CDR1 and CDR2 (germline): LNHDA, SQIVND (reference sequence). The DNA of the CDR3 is TGTGCCACCCAAGGGAGGGGGTTTTACAATGAGCAGTTCTTC. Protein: CATQGRGFYNEQFF.

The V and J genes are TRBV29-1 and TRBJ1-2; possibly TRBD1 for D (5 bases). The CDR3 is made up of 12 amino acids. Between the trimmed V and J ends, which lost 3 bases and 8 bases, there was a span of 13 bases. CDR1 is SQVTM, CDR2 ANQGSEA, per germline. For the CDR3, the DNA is TGCAGCGTTGAGTATGATCGGGGGGGCTACACCTTC. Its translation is CSVEYDRGGYTF.